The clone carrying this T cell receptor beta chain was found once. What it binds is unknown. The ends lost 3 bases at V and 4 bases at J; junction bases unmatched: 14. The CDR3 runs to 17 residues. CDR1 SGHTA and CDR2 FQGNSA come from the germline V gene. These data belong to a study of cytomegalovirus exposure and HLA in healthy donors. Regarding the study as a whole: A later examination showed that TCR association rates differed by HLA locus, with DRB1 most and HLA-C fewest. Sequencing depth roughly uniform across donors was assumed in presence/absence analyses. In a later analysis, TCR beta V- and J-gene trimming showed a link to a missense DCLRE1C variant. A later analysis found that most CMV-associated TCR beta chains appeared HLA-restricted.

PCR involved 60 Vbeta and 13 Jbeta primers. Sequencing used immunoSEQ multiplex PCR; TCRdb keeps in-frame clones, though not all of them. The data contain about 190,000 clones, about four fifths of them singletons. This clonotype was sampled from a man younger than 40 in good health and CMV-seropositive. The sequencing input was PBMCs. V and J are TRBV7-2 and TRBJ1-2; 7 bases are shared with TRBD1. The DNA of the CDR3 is TGTGCCAGCAGCTTCGGACAGGCCTTCTCTATTGCCTATGGCTACACCTTC. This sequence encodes CASSFGQAFSIAYGYTF. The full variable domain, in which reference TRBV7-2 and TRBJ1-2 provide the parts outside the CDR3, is GAGVSQSPSNKVTEKGKDVELRCDPISGHTALYWYRQSLGQGLEFLIYFQGNSAPDKSGLPSDRFSAERTGGSVSTLTIQRTQQEDSAVYLCASSFGQAFSIAYGYTFGSGTRLTVV.